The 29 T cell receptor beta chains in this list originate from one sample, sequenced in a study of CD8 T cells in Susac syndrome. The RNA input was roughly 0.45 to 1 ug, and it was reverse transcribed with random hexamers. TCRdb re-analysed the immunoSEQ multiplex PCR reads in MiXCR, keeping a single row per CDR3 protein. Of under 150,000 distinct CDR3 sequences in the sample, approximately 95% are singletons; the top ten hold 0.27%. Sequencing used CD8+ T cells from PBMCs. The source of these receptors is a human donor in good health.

CDR3 nucleotides: TGTGCCAGCAGCCAGGGTTACCAGCCCCAGCATTTT. It yields the protein CASSQGYQPQHF. The chain recombines TRBV27 with TRBJ1-5; TRBD1 is a possible D gene (5 bases). Germline V lookup: CDR1 MNHEY, CDR2 SMNVEV (reference sequence). Trimming left V 6 bases short and J 7 bases short, with 10 bases between. The CDR3 sequence is 12 residues long.

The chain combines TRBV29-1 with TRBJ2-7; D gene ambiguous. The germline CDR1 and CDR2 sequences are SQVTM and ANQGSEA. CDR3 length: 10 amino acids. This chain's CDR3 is CSFPPYEQYF. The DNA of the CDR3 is TGCAGTTTTCCCCCCTACGAGCAGTACTTC.

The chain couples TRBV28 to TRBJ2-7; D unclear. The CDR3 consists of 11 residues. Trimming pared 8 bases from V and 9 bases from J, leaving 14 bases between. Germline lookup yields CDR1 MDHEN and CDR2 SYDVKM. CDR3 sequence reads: CASSSERWQYF. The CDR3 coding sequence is TGTGCCAGCTCCTCAGAGCGTTGGCAGTACTTC.

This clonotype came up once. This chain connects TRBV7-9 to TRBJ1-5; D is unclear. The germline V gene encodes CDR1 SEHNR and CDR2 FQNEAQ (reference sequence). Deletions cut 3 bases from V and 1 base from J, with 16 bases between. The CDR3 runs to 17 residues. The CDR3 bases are TGTGCCAGCAGCTTCGGGCCCGTCGGGGTGAGCAATCAGCCCCAGCATTTT. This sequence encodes CASSFGPVGVSNQPQHF.

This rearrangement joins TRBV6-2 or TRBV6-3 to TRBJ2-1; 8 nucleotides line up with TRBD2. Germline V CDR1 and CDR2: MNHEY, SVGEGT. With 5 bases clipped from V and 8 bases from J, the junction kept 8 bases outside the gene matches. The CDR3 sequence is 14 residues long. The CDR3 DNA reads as TGTGCCAGCAGTGCTAGCGGGTTTATCCATGAGCAGTTCTTC. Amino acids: CASSASGFIHEQFF.

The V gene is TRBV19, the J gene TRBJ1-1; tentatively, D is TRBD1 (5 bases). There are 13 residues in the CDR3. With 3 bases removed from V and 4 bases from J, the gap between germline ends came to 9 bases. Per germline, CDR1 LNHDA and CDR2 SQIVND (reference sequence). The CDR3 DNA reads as TGTGCCAGTAGTATTCAGGGTATCACTGAAGCTTTCTTT. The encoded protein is CASSIQGITEAFF.

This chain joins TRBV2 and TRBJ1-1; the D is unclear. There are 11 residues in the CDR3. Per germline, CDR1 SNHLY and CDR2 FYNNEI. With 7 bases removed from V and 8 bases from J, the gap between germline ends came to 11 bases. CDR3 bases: TGTGCCAGCAACAGCGGCCAAGAAGCTTTCTTT. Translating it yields CASNSGQEAFF.

The CDR3 sequence: CASSLDSRIEQFF. CDR3 in DNA: TGTGCCAGCAGCTTAGACTCGCGGATTGAGCAGTTCTTC. This rearrangement joins TRBV13 to TRBJ2-1; D unresolved. The germline V gene has CDR1 PRHDT and CDR2 FYEKMQ (reference sequence). The V end was cut by 1 base, the J end by 9 bases, with 10 bases between. This CDR3 is 13 amino acids long.

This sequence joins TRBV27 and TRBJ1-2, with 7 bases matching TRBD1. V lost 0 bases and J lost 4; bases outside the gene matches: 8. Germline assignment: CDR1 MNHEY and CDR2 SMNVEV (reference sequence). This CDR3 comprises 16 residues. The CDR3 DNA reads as TGTGCCAGCAGTTTATCGGGGACAGCTAGTATCTATGGCTACACCTTC. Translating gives CASSLSGTASIYGYTF.

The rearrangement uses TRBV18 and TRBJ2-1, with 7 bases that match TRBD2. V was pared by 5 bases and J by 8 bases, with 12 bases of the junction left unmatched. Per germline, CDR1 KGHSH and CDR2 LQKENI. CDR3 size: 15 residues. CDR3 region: CASSWGGPPGDEQFF. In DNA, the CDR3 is TGTGCCAGCTCATGGGGGGGACCCCCGGGCGATGAGCAGTTCTTC.

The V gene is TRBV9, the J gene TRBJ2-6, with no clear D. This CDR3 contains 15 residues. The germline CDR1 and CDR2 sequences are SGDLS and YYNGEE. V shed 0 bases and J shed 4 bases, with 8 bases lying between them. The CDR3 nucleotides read TGTGCCAGCAGCGTAGTAGGGTACGGGGCCAACGTCCTGACTTTC. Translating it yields CASSVVGYGANVLTF.

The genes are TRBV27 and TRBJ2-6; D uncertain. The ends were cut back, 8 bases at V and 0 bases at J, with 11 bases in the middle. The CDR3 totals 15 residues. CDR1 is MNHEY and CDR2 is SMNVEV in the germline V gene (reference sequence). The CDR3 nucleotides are TGTGCCAGCTCGATATCGGCCTCTGGGGCCAACGTCCTGACTTTC. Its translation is CASSISASGANVLTF.

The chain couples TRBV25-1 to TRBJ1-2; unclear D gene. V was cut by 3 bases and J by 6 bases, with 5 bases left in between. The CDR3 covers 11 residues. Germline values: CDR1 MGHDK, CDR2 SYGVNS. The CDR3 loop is CASSEIDGYTF. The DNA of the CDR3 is TGTGCCAGCAGTGAGATAGATGGCTACACCTTC.

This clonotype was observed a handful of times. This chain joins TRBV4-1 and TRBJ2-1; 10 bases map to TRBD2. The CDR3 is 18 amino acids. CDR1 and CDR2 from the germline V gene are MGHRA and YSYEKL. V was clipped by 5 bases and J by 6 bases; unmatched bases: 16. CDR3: CASSGRLAGNPIANEQFF. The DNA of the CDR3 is TGCGCCAGCAGCGGTCGACTAGCGGGCAACCCGATAGCCAATGAGCAGTTCTTC.

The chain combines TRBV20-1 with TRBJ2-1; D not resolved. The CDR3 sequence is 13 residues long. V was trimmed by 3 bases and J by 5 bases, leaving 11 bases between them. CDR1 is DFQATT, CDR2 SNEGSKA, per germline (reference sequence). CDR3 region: CSASESEDNEQFF. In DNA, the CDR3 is TGCAGTGCTAGTGAGAGTGAGGACAATGAGCAGTTCTTC.

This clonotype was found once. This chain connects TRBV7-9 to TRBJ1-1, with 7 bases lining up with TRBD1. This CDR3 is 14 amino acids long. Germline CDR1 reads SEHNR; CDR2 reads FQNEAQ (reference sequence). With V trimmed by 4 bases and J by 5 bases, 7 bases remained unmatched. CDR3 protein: CASSSTGERTEAFF. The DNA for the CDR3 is TGTGCCAGCAGCTCCACAGGGGAACGTACTGAAGCTTTCTTT.

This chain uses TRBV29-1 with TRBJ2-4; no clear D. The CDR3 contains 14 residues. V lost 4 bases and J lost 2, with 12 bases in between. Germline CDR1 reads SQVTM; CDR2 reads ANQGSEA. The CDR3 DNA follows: TGCAGCGTTGCCGTGGCGGAGACCAAAAACATTCAGTACTTC. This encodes CSVAVAETKNIQYF.

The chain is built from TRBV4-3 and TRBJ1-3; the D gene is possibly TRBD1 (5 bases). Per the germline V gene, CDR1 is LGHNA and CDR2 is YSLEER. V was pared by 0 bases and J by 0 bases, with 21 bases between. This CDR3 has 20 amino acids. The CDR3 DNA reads TGCGCCAGCAGCCAAGATCCCCCATGGGGGGGATTATTCTCTGGAAACACCATATATTTT. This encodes CASSQDPPWGGLFSGNTIYF.

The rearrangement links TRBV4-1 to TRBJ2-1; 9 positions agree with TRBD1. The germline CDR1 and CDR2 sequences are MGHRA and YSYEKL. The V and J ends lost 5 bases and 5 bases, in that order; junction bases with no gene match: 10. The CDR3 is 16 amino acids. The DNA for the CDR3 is TGCGCCAGCAGCTTCTCCCGGGACAGGGCACACAATGAGCAGTTCTTC. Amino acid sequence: CASSFSRDRAHNEQFF.

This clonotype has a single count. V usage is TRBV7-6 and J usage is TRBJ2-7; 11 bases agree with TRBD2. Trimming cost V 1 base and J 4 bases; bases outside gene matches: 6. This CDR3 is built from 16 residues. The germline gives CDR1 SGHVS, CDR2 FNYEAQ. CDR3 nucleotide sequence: TGTGCCAGCAGCTTAGAGAGACTAGCGGGGAATTACGAGCAGTACTTC. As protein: CASSLERLAGNYEQYF.

The CDR3 region is CSARDPGLAGYNEQFF. CDR3 coding DNA: TGCAGTGCTAGAGATCCGGGACTAGCGGGCTACAATGAGCAGTTCTTC. The V and J genes are TRBV20-1 and TRBJ2-1, with 12 positions matching TRBD2. CDR1 DFQATT and CDR2 SNEGSKA come from the germline V gene (reference sequence). After removal of 0 bases from V and 3 bases from J, the junction contained 3 bases not matched to a gene. The CDR3 contains 16 residues.

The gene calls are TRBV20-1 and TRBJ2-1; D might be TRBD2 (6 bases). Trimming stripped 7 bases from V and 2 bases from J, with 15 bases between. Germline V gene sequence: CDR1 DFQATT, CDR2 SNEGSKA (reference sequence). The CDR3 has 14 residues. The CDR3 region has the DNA TGCAGTGGTTCGTCGGGGGTCACCTACAATGAGCAGTTCTTC. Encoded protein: CSGSSGVTYNEQFF.

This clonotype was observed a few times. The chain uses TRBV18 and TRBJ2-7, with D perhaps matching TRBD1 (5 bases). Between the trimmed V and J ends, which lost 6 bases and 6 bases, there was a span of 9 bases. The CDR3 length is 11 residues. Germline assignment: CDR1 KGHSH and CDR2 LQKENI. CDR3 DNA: TGTGCCAGCTCCCAGGGTTCCGAGCAGTACTTC. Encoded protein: CASSQGSEQYF.

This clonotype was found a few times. The CDR3 sequence is CATSDLYEQYF. The DNA for the CDR3 is TGTGCCACCAGTGATTTATACGAGCAGTACTTC. The chain uses TRBV24-1 and TRBJ2-7; D unclear. Germline-derived CDR1 and CDR2 are KGHDR and SFDVKD. The CDR3 sequence is 11 residues long. Trimming took off 1 base at V and 4 bases at J, with 1 base between the two ends.

This CDR3 reads CASSFSLEGEQFF. CDR3 bases: TGTGCCAGCAGTTTTAGTCTTGAGGGGGAGCAGTTCTTC. V usage is TRBV28 and J usage is TRBJ2-1; TRBD1 or TRBD2 may be the D gene (5 bases each). The CDR3 spans 13 residues. Trimming stripped 3 bases from V and 10 bases from J, with 13 bases between. Germline loops: CDR1 MDHEN, CDR2 SYDVKM.

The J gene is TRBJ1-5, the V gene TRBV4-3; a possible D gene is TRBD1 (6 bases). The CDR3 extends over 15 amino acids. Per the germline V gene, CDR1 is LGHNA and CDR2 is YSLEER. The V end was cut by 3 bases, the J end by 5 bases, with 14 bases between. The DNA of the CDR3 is TGCGCCAGCAGCCATGCCAGGGGAGAGGATCAGCCCCAGCATTTT. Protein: CASSHARGEDQPQHF.

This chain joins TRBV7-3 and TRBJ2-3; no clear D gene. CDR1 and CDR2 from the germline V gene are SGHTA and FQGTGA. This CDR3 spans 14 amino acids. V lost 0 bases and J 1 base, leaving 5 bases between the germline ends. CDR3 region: CASSLTPGTDTQYF. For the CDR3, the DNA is TGTGCCAGCAGCTTAACGCCCGGCACAGATACGCAGTATTTT.

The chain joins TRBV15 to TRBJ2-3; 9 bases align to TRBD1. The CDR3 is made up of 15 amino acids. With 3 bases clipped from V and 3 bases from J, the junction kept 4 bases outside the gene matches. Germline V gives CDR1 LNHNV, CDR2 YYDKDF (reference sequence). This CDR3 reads CATSSRQGGTDTQYF. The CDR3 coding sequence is TGTGCCACCAGCAGTCGACAGGGGGGAACAGATACGCAGTATTTT.

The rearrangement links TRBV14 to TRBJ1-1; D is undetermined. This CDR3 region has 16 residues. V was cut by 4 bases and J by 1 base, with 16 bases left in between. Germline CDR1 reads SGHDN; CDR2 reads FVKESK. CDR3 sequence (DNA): TGTGCCAGCAGCCCCAGTATACGCCAGCCGAACACTGAAGCTTTCTTT. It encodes CASSPSIRQPNTEAFF.